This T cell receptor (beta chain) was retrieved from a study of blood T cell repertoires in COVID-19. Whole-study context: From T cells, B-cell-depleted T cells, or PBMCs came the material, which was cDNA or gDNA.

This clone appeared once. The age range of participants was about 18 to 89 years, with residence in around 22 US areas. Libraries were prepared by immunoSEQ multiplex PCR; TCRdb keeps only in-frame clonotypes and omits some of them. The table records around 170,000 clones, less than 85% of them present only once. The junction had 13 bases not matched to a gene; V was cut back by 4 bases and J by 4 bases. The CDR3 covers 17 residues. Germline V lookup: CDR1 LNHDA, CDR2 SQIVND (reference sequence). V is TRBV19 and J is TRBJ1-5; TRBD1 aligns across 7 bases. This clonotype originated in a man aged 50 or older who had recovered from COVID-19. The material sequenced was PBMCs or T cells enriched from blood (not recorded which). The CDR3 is CASSTHRGARSNQPQHF. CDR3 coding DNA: TGTGCCAGTAGTACCCACAGGGGCGCGAGAAGTAATCAGCCCCAGCATTTT.